This passage covers 18 T cell receptor beta chains from one sample sequenced in a study of blood T cell repertoires in COVID-19. Clones were read by immunoSEQ multiplex PCR, and TCRdb kept only the in-frame ones, dropping some. The sample lists 150,000 to 170,000 clones; approximately 73% were seen once. Source material: peripheral blood. The receptors stem from a woman older than 75 with acute or convalescent COVID-19.

V usage is TRBV3-1 (or the pseudogene TRBV3-2) and J usage is TRBJ1-6, with 7 bases lining up with TRBD1. Germline values: CDR1 LGHDT, CDR2 YNNKEL (reference sequence). The CDR3 contains 16 residues. V lost 1 base to trimming and J lost 6 bases; unmatched junction nucleotides: 6. In DNA form, the CDR3 reads TGTGCCAGCAGCCAAGGTGAGGGACAGAGTAATTCACCCCTCCACTTT. It translates to CASSQGEGQSNSPLHF.

The J gene is TRBJ2-7, the V gene TRBV2; 11 bases line up with TRBD1. Germline V lookup: CDR1 SNHLY, CDR2 FYNNEI. The CDR3 runs to 13 residues. Trimming at V came to 6 bases and at J to 4 bases, leaving 2 bases not matched to a gene. CDR3 amino acids: CASRGQGAYEQYF. For the CDR3, the DNA is TGTGCCAGCAGAGGACAGGGGGCATACGAGCAGTACTTC.

This clone was detected a few times. J is TRBJ1-6 and V is TRBV2; TRBD1 matches 9 bases. J lost 6 bases, V lost 6 bases, and 6 bases had no gene match. The CDR3 contains 15 residues. Germline CDR1 and CDR2: SNHLY and FYNNEI. Written as DNA, the CDR3 is TGTGCCAGCAGCGAACGGACAGGGGTTAATTCACCCCTCCACTTT. Its protein is CASSERTGVNSPLHF.

This chain joins TRBV11-3 and TRBJ2-3; 7 positions agree with TRBD2. This CDR3 comprises 16 residues. Per the germline V gene, CDR1 is SGHNT and CDR2 is YENEEA. V dropped 3 bases and J dropped 1; count of bases not matched to a gene: 7. Written as DNA, the CDR3 is TGTGCCAGCAGCTTCAGTGGGAGGGTCGGCACAGATACGCAGTATTTT. Translation gives CASSFSGRVGTDTQYF.

V is TRBV6-2 or TRBV6-3 and J is TRBJ1-5; TRBD1 matches at 8 bases. Germline lookup yields CDR1 MNHEY and CDR2 SVGEGT. V was clipped by 6 bases and J by 1 base; unmatched bases: 14. The length of the CDR3 is 18 residues. CDR3 protein: CASSPGTGGRWSNQPQHF. In DNA form, the CDR3 reads TGTGCCAGCAGCCCTGGGACAGGCGGCCGATGGAGCAATCAGCCCCAGCATTTT.

This clone was recorded only once. This chain uses TRBV7-8 with TRBJ1-4; tentatively, D is TRBD1 (6 bases). The germline gives CDR1 SGHVS, CDR2 FQNEAQ. The CDR3 length is 16 residues. V lost 3 bases and J lost 0, with 11 bases in between. This CDR3 reads CASSLTGQTTNEKLFF. CDR3 nucleotides: TGTGCCAGCAGCTTGACAGGCCAGACAACTAATGAAAAACTGTTTTTT.

The chain employs TRBV19 and TRBJ2-1; TRBD2 matches at 8 bases. Per the germline V gene, CDR1 is LNHDA and CDR2 is SQIVND (reference sequence). The CDR3 extends over 17 amino acids. V lost 0 bases, J lost 6 bases, and 10 bases stayed unmatched. The CDR3 region has the DNA TGTGCCAGTAGTATAGATCCGGTAACTAGCGGAATCAATGAGCAGTTCTTC. Translation gives CASSIDPVTSGINEQFF.

J is TRBJ1-3 and V is TRBV7-9; 7 bases line up with TRBD1. Germline V gives CDR1 SEHNR, CDR2 FQNEAQ (reference sequence). This CDR3 contains 19 residues. V shed 1 base, J shed 0 bases, and the junction held 12 bases outside the gene matches. CDR3 protein: CASSLVWQGGYHSGNTIYF. CDR3 DNA: TGTGCCAGCAGCTTAGTGTGGCAAGGGGGCTATCACTCTGGAAACACCATATATTTT. The entire variable domain, with the rest obtained from reference TRBV7-9 and TRBJ1-3, is as follows: DTGVSQNPRHKITKRGQNVTFRCDPISEHNRLYWYRQTLGQGPEFLTYFQNEAQLEKSRLLSDRFSAERPKGSFSTLEIQRTEQGDSAMYLCASSLVWQGGYHSGNTIYFGEGSWLTVV.

This rearrangement joins TRBV2 to TRBJ1-2; 7 bases agree with TRBD1. Germline CDR1 reads SNHLY; CDR2 reads FYNNEI. CDR3 length: 14 amino acids. J lost 5 bases, V lost 10 bases, and 13 bases had no gene match. DNA for the CDR3: TGTGCCAACGGACAGGAAAAGGGGGTATATGGCTACACCTTC. It specifies CANGQEKGVYGYTF.

The V gene is TRBV6-6, the J gene TRBJ1-1; D gene unclear. Trimming shortened V by 5 bases and J by 4 bases, and 14 bases separated the two germline ends. Germline CDR1 is MNHNY and CDR2 is SVGAGI (reference sequence). The CDR3 has 14 amino acids. For the CDR3, the DNA is TGTGCCAGCAGTCCCCGCCTAGAGAGCACTGAAGCTTTCTTT. Translated: CASSPRLESTEAFF.

The rearrangement uses TRBV7-6 and TRBJ2-3; 11 bases are a match to TRBD1. The trim removed 5 bases at V and 4 bases at J, leaving 11 bases unmatched. The CDR3 sequence is 17 residues long. Germline V gene lookup returns CDR1 SGHVS and CDR2 FNYEAQ. CDR3 region: CASSNRLRTGGADTQYF. CDR3 sequence (DNA): TGTGCCAGCAGCAACCGACTCCGGACAGGGGGCGCAGATACGCAGTATTTT.

The CDR3 here is CASNSAGAADTQYF. Written as DNA, the CDR3 is TGTGCCAGCAATTCAGCGGGGGCCGCAGATACGCAGTATTTT. The chain combines TRBV7-2 with TRBJ2-3, with 8 bases identical to TRBD2. V shed 7 bases, J shed 4 bases, and the junction held 7 bases outside the gene matches. The CDR3 totals 14 residues. Germline values: CDR1 SGHTA, CDR2 FQGNSA.

This chain connects TRBV20-1 to TRBJ1-1, with D possibly TRBD1 on 6 matching bases. Germline V lookup: CDR1 DFQATT, CDR2 SNEGSKA (reference sequence). The CDR3 extends over 11 amino acids. Trimming removed 3 bases at V and 7 bases at J, with 9 bases between. This CDR3 reads CSASLGGEAFF. CDR3 nucleotides: TGCAGTGCTAGTTTAGGGGGTGAAGCTTTCTTT.

The V and J genes are TRBV5-1 and TRBJ1-2; D possibly corresponds to TRBD1 (5 bases). This CDR3 contains 13 residues. Between the trimmed V and J ends, which lost 5 bases and 3 bases, there was a span of 11 bases. CDR1 is SGHRS, CDR2 YFSETQ, per germline. The CDR3 loop reads CASSKDTYYGYTF. CDR3 sequence (DNA): TGCGCCAGCAGTAAGGACACTTACTATGGCTACACCTTC.

In its sample, this clone was seen a few times. The CDR3 region is CSASQGSGYGYTF. The CDR3 region has the DNA TGCAGTGCTAGTCAGGGTTCGGGCTATGGCTACACCTTC. This chain links TRBV20-1 with TRBJ1-2, with D tentatively TRBD1 (5 bases). From germline, CDR1 is DFQATT and CDR2 SNEGSKA (reference sequence). The CDR3 totals 13 residues. Trimming shortened V by 3 bases and J by 4 bases, and 12 bases separated the two germline ends.

This clone has just one count. The chain has TRBV3-1 (or the pseudogene TRBV3-2) and TRBJ1-2, with 8 positions matching TRBD1. The germline gives CDR1 LGHDT, CDR2 YNNKEL (reference sequence). J lost 3 bases, V lost 5 bases, and 5 bases had no gene match. CDR3 length: 14 amino acids. CDR3 DNA sequence: TGTGCCAGCAGCTTGAGGACAGGGCACTATGGCTACACCTTC. Translating gives CASSLRTGHYGYTF.

This chain links TRBV6-4 with TRBJ1-1; D gene unclear. Germline values: CDR1 MRHNA, CDR2 SNTAGT. CDR3 length: 13 residues. Deletions cut 6 bases from V and 4 bases from J, with 12 bases between. As DNA, the CDR3 is TGTGCCAGCAGCGGGGAGGTTGGCACTGAAGCTTTCTTT. It specifies CASSGEVGTEAFF.

This chain links TRBV7-2 with TRBJ1-1, with a possible D match to TRBD1 (6 bases). The CDR3 runs to 16 residues. Germline V gene data show CDR1 as SGHTA and CDR2 as FQGNSA. V lost 4 bases and J lost 0, with 15 bases in between. In DNA form, the CDR3 reads TGTGCCAGCAGCTCTATCCAGGGGCTCATGAACACTGAAGCTTTCTTT. Its translation is CASSSIQGLMNTEAFF. The full variable domain, rest sourced from reference TRBV7-2 and TRBJ1-1, is GAGVSQSPSNKVTEKGKDVELRCDPISGHTALYWYRQSLGQGLEFLIYFQGNSAPDKSGLPSDRFSAERTGGSVSTLTIQRTQQEDSAVYLCASSSIQGLMNTEAFFGQGTRLTVV.